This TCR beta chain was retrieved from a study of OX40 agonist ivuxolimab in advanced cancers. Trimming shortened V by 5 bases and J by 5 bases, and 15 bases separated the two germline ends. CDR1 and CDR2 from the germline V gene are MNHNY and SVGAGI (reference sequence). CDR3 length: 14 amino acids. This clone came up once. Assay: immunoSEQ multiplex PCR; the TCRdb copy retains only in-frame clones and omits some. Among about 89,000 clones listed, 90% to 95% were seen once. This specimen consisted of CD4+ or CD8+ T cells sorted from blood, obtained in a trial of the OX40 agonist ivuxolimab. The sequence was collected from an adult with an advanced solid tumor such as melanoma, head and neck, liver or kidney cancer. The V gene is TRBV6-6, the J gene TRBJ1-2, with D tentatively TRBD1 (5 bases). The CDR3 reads CASSTLGRGYGYTF. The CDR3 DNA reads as TGTGCCAGCAGTACCCTGGGACGGGGATATGGCTACACCTTC.